These 25 T cell receptor beta chains were sequenced from one sample in a study of blood T cell repertoires in COVID-19. Clones were sequenced by immunoSEQ multiplex PCR, and TCRdb holds only the in-frame ones, with some missing. This sample has some 160,000 clones, with about 89% found just once. Material: peripheral blood. These receptors were obtained from a man aged 60 to 75 with acute or convalescent COVID-19.

The chain employs TRBV11-2 and TRBJ1-2, with 8 bases that match TRBD1. CDR1 is SGHAT, CDR2 FQNNGV, per germline. The CDR3 runs to 15 residues. The trim removed 5 bases at V and 1 base at J, leaving 6 bases unmatched. CDR3 DNA sequence: TGTGCCAGCAGCCTACAGGGGGGAGTTAACTATGGCTACACCTTC. It yields the protein CASSLQGGVNYGYTF.

V usage is TRBV5-1 and J usage is TRBJ1-6, with TRBD1 matching over 8 bases. Germline-derived CDR1 and CDR2 are SGHRS and YFSETQ. V lost 4 bases and J lost 9; bases outside the gene matches: 12. There are 16 residues in the CDR3. CDR3 sequence reads: CASSRSTGDVTSPLHF. CDR3 in DNA: TGCGCCAGCAGCAGATCGACAGGGGACGTGACTTCACCCCTCCACTTT.

The gene calls are TRBV5-1 and TRBJ1-6; TRBD1 matches at 10 bases. V shed 1 base and J 7 bases; nucleotides not matched to a gene: 5. There are 16 residues in the CDR3. Germline V lookup: CDR1 SGHRS, CDR2 YFSETQ. The CDR3 DNA is TGCGCCAGCAGCTTGAATTCGGGACAGGGGAATTCACCCCTCCACTTT. Its translation: CASSLNSGQGNSPLHF.

The chain is built from TRBV7-6 and TRBJ2-6, with D tentatively TRBD1 (6 bases). The germline gives CDR1 SGHVS, CDR2 FNYEAQ. The V and J ends lost 6 bases and 2 bases respectively, with 11 bases between them. CDR3 size: 15 residues. The CDR3, as DNA: TGTGCCAGCAGTCCTACAGGGACTGGGGCCAACGTCCTGACTTTC. The encoded protein is CASSPTGTGANVLTF.

The sample holds one count of this clone. The rearrangement joins TRBV7-9 to TRBJ1-1, with D hard to call. Per germline, CDR1 SEHNR and CDR2 FQNEAQ (reference sequence). Trimming stripped 4 bases from V and 3 bases from J, with 18 bases between. This CDR3 spans 16 amino acids. The CDR3 DNA reads as TGTGCCAGCAGCTCGACCCGACATGGTAGTGACACTGAAGCTTTCTTT. Translated: CASSSTRHGSDTEAFF.

This CDR3 is CASSQDRKNTEAFF. Here the CDR3 DNA reads TGTGCCAGCTCCCAGGACAGGAAGAACACTGAAGCTTTCTTT. The chain combines TRBV18 with TRBJ1-1; 7 positions agree with TRBD1. The CDR3 covers 14 residues. The junction had 5 bases not matched to a gene; V was cut back by 6 bases and J by 1 base. Germline-derived CDR1 and CDR2 are KGHSH and LQKENI.

The chain links TRBV20-1 to TRBJ1-2; 9 nucleotides line up with TRBD1. The CDR3 spans 13 residues. Per germline, CDR1 DFQATT and CDR2 SNEGSKA (reference sequence). The junction had 7 bases not matched to a gene; V was cut back by 3 bases and J by 8 bases. CDR3 protein: CSASYRGLIGYTF. CDR3 sequence (DNA): TGCAGTGCTAGTTACAGGGGGCTAATAGGCTACACCTTC.

This chain uses TRBV5-8 with TRBJ2-1; D unresolved. Trimming removed 3 bases from V and 0 bases from J, with 7 bases in between. Germline V gene data show CDR1 as SGHTS and CDR2 as YDEGEE. The CDR3 spans 14 residues. The DNA for the CDR3 is TGTGCCAGCAGCTCCGGTAGCTCCTACAATGAGCAGTTCTTC. It is translated as CASSSGSSYNEQFF.

The chain couples TRBV9 to TRBJ1-3; D call uncertain. The CDR3 length is 14 residues. V lost 5 bases and J 4 bases, leaving 13 bases between the germline ends. CDR1 is SGDLS and CDR2 is YYNGEE in the germline V gene. Written as DNA, the CDR3 is TGTGCCAGCAGTCTGGCGGCGATGGGAAACACCATATATTTT. It specifies CASSLAAMGNTIYF.

The gene calls are TRBV3-1 (or the pseudogene TRBV3-2) and TRBJ1-6, with 7 bases lining up with TRBD1. The V and J ends lost 5 bases and 7 bases, in that order; junction bases with no gene match: 5. The CDR3 runs to 14 residues. Germline V gene sequence: CDR1 LGHDT, CDR2 YNNKEL (reference sequence). The CDR3 nucleotides are TGTGCCAGCAGCATGGGACAGCAGAATTCACCCCTCCACTTT. The encoded protein is CASSMGQQNSPLHF.

The J gene is TRBJ1-3, the V gene TRBV12-3 or TRBV12-4; 7 bases line up with TRBD1. CDR3 size: 12 residues. V shed 6 bases, J shed 8 bases, and the junction held 4 bases outside the gene matches. The CDR3 nucleotides are TGTGCCAGCAGCCGACAGGGCGACACCATATATTTT. This codes for CASSRQGDTIYF.

The V call is TRBV7-2, the J call TRBJ2-1; 10 bases agree with TRBD1. Germline values: CDR1 SGHTA, CDR2 FQGNSA. The CDR3 spans 13 residues. The junction had 3 bases not matched to a gene; V was cut back by 3 bases and J by 10 bases. The CDR3 here is CASSFRDRGEQFF. In nucleotides, the CDR3 is TGTGCCAGCAGCTTCCGGGACAGGGGAGAGCAGTTCTTC.

J is TRBJ2-4 and V is TRBV7-2; D might be TRBD1 (5 bases). Per germline, CDR1 SGHTA and CDR2 FQGNSA. CDR3 length: 13 amino acids. Trimming removed 2 bases from V and 8 bases from J, with 10 bases in between. CDR3 amino acids: CASSLQGSDIQYF. In DNA, the CDR3 is TGTGCCAGCAGCTTACAGGGATCGGACATTCAGTACTTC.

This chain connects TRBV18 to TRBJ1-4, with 7 bases aligning to TRBD1. Germline V gene sequence: CDR1 KGHSH, CDR2 LQKENI. The CDR3 is 14 residues long. Unmatched junction bases numbered 3, after V lost 6 bases and J lost 2 bases. The CDR3 protein is CASSPTGTNEKLFF. The CDR3 DNA reads TGTGCCAGCTCCCCGACAGGGACTAATGAAAAACTGTTTTTT.

The gene calls are TRBV6-4 and TRBJ2-1, with 8 nucleotides matching TRBD1. Germline values: CDR1 MRHNA, CDR2 SNTAGT. This CDR3 region has 14 residues. Losses at the gene ends were 7 bases for V and 5 bases for J; bases not matched to a gene: 7. The CDR3 DNA is TGTGCCAGCACCCGGACAGGGACCGACAATGAGCAGTTCTTC. Encoded protein: CASTRTGTDNEQFF.

The chain uses TRBV27 and TRBJ1-2, with a tentative D call TRBD1 (6 bases). V shed 4 bases and J shed 4 bases, with 16 bases lying between them. Germline CDR1 MNHEY, CDR2 SMNVEV (reference sequence). CDR3 length: 15 amino acids. The CDR3 sequence: CASSSTGGPLYGYTF. CDR3 coding DNA: TGTGCCAGCAGTTCAACGGGGGGCCCCCTCTATGGCTACACCTTC.

The rearrangement links TRBV11-2 to TRBJ2-1; 7 bases align to TRBD2. The V gene's germline CDR1 is SGHAT and CDR2 FQNNGV. The trim removed 1 base at V and 4 bases at J, leaving 4 bases unmatched. The CDR3 extends over 15 amino acids. Here the CDR3 reads CASSLGSGVYNEQFF. The CDR3, as DNA: TGTGCCAGCAGCTTAGGGAGCGGGGTTTACAATGAGCAGTTCTTC.

This chain joins TRBV7-8 and TRBJ2-1; 9 bases are shared with TRBD1. V lost 4 bases to trimming and J lost 3 bases; unmatched junction nucleotides: 4. This CDR3 has 15 amino acids. CDR1 SGHVS and CDR2 FQNEAQ come from the germline V gene. DNA of the CDR3: TGTGCCAGCAGCTCCCGGGACAGGGTCTACAATGAGCAGTTCTTC. It yields the protein CASSSRDRVYNEQFF.

This chain links TRBV27 with TRBJ2-7, with a possible D match to TRBD2 (5 bases). V dropped 5 bases and J dropped 1 base, with 9 bases sitting between them. This CDR3 is 13 amino acids long. CDR1 is MNHEY and CDR2 is SMNVEV in the germline V gene (reference sequence). The CDR3 nucleotides read TGTGCCAGCAGTACTAGGCCTTCCTACGAGCAGTACTTC. Its translation is CASSTRPSYEQYF.

Of note for this clone: One junction end disagrees with the germline gene, perhaps due to a read error. This chain links TRBV7-7 with TRBJ1-2; 7 bases are shared with TRBD1. The CDR3 totals 14 residues. Germline V CDR1 and CDR2: SSHAT, FNYEAQ (reference sequence). CDR3 sequence reads: CASSLDRAGGSYTF. The CDR3 bases are TGTGCTAGCAGCTTAGATCGGGCAGGGGGAAGCTACACCTTC. Using reference TRBV7-7 and TRBJ1-2 for the parts outside the CDR3, the full variable domain is GAGVSQSPRYKVTKRGQDVTLRCDPISSHATLYWYQQALGQGPEFLTYFNYEAQPDKSGLPSDRFSAERPEGSISTLTIQRTEQRDSAMYRCASSLDRAGGSYTFGSGTRLTVV.

CDR3 in amino acids: CASSPTGVGVFNTEAFF. CDR3 in DNA: TGCGCCAGCAGTCCGACAGGGGTCGGTGTGTTCAACACTGAAGCTTTCTTT. The chain has TRBV5-1 and TRBJ1-1; 8 bases are a match to TRBD1. The germline CDR1 and CDR2 sequences are SGHRS and YFSETQ. The CDR3 has 17 amino acids. V lost 5 bases to trimming and J lost 2 bases; unmatched junction nucleotides: 14.

The DNA of the CDR3 is TGCGCCAGCAGCTTGGAGGCAGGGTCGAATACTGAAGCTTTCTTT. Translating it yields CASSLEAGSNTEAFF. The chain employs TRBV5-1 and TRBJ1-1; a weak D match, TRBD1 (5 bases). CDR3 length: 15 amino acids. Trimming removed 0 bases from V and 5 bases from J, with 14 bases in between. Germline V lookup: CDR1 SGHRS, CDR2 YFSETQ.

The CDR3 DNA follows: TGTGCCAGCAGACAAGACAGGGCAGTCGCCGGGGAGCTGTTTTTT. This translates into CASRQDRAVAGELFF. This chain uses TRBV6-4 with TRBJ2-2, with TRBD1 identical over 7 bases. V lost 6 bases to trimming and J lost 6 bases; unmatched junction nucleotides: 10. Germline lookup yields CDR1 MRHNA and CDR2 SNTAGT. The CDR3 runs 15 residues.

V usage is TRBV18 and J usage is TRBJ2-7, with D possibly TRBD2 on 5 matching bases. The CDR3 consists of 13 residues. V lost 3 bases to trimming and J lost 6 bases, with 12 bases between them. The germline V gene encodes CDR1 KGHSH and CDR2 LQKENI. CDR3 protein: CASSPLDEGEQYF. CDR3 coding DNA: TGTGCCAGCTCACCTCTGGACGAGGGCGAGCAGTACTTC.

This chain links TRBV5-1 with TRBJ2-1; possibly TRBD2 for D (6 bases). The germline gives CDR1 SGHRS, CDR2 YFSETQ. The CDR3 totals 15 residues. V lost 0 bases and J lost 4, with 11 bases in between. In DNA form, the CDR3 reads TGCGCCAGCAGCTTGGCTGGGGGACTTTACAATGAGCAGTTCTTC. Residues: CASSLAGGLYNEQFF.